These 14 T cell receptor beta chains share one sample of origin, sequenced in a study of multiple sclerosis patients with progressive multifocal leukoencephalopathy. Time point denoted: approximately 12 months of natalizumab therapy. Sequencing used immunoSEQ multiplex PCR; TCRdb keeps in-frame clones, though not all of them. Counted here are 20,000 to 25,000 clones, approximately 90% occurring once; the ten biggest clones make up 2% to 2.5%. Sequenced material: PBMCs, taken from a patient treated with natalizumab. These receptors were collected from a man between 25 and 39 years old with multiple sclerosis.

V gene TRBV5-3 combines with J gene TRBJ2-7; perhaps D is TRBD1 or TRBD2 (5 bases each). TRBV5-3 falls under the ORF class, with uncertain function. The CDR3 is 14 amino acids. V lost 3 bases, J lost 3 bases, and 13 bases lay in between. The CDR3 spells CARSSGAISYEQYF. The CDR3 bases are TGTGCCAGAAGCTCCGGGGCCATTAGCTACGAGCAGTACTTC.

The chain employs TRBV7-9 and TRBJ2-5, with a tentative D call TRBD1 (6 bases). The CDR3 length is 14 residues. Trimming removed 3 bases at V and 5 bases at J, with 13 bases between. Germline lookup yields CDR1 SEHNR and CDR2 FQNEAQ (reference sequence). The CDR3 DNA follows: TGTGCCAGCAGCTTCGTGGGGGCTTGGGAGACCCAGTACTTC. The encoded protein is CASSFVGAWETQYF.

This clone has a handful of counts. The genes are TRBV28 and TRBJ1-1; D perhaps matches TRBD1 (6 bases). The CDR3 runs 14 residues. Germline values: CDR1 MDHEN, CDR2 SYDVKM. Trimming left V 10 bases short and J 0 bases short, with 15 bases between. Here the CDR3 DNA reads TGTGCCACCGAGGGGGGGGTCATGAACACTGAAGCTTTCTTT. This gives the protein CATEGGVMNTEAFF.

This chain links TRBV19 with TRBJ2-2; D gene ambiguous. The CDR3 consists of 16 residues. The germline V gene encodes CDR1 LNHDA and CDR2 SQIVND (reference sequence). V lost 3 bases and J 0 bases, leaving 11 bases between the germline ends. The CDR3 region is CASSIGTFPNTGELFF. The CDR3 DNA follows: TGTGCCAGTAGTATCGGCACGTTCCCGAACACCGGGGAGCTGTTTTTT.

Here the CDR3 reads CASSLRGGAGEKLFF. The CDR3 DNA follows: TGTGCCAGCAGCTTAAGAGGGGGCGCGGGTGAAAAACTGTTTTTT. The chain employs TRBV7-3 and TRBJ1-4; the match to TRBD1 covers 7 bases. There are 15 residues in the CDR3. Germline values: CDR1 SGHTA, CDR2 FQGTGA. Trimming at V came to 1 base and at J to 7 bases, leaving 6 bases not matched to a gene.

This rearrangement joins TRBV4-3 to TRBJ2-1; the D is unclear. The CDR3 totals 14 residues. Trimming took 0 bases from V and 1 from J, leaving 4 bases between them. Germline V lookup: CDR1 LGHNA, CDR2 YSLEER. The CDR3 protein is CASSQEYSYNEQFF. In DNA, the CDR3 is TGCGCCAGCAGCCAAGAGTATTCCTACAATGAGCAGTTCTTC.

This chain links TRBV5-5 with TRBJ2-7; 7 bases map to TRBD2. V shed 4 bases, J shed 7 bases, and the junction held 20 bases outside the gene matches. The CDR3 has 17 amino acids. Germline CDR1 is SGHKS and CDR2 is YYEKEE (reference sequence). In DNA, the CDR3 is TGTGCCAGCAGCCTTTACCATACTAGCGCTCCCCCTGGGGAGCAGTACGTC. Translating gives CASSLYHTSAPPGEQYV.

V usage is TRBV21-1 and J usage is TRBJ1-1. TRBV21-1 is described as a pseudogene. This CDR3 comprises 13 residues. CDR3 DNA sequence: TGTGCCCACCCGAGGGGGGTTTGCACTGAAGCTTTCTTT. It codes for CAHPRGVCTEAFF.

The V gene is TRBV27, the J gene TRBJ2-6; D is uncertain. V lost 3 bases and J 2 bases, leaving 8 bases between the germline ends. Germline V CDR1 and CDR2: MNHEY, SMNVEV (reference sequence). The CDR3 length is 15 residues. This chain's CDR3 is CASSFDATGANVLTF. As DNA, the CDR3 is TGTGCCAGCAGTTTCGACGCCACTGGGGCCAACGTCCTGACTTTC.

The chain carries TRBV4-3 and TRBJ1-1; D is unclear. This CDR3 contains 15 residues. The ends were cut back, 1 base at V and 2 bases at J, with 11 bases in the middle. Germline V lookup: CDR1 LGHNA, CDR2 YSLEER. In DNA form, the CDR3 reads TGCGCCAGCAGCCAAGGCAGGTCAGTCAACACTGAAGCTTTCTTT. This codes for CASSQGRSVNTEAFF.

The chain links TRBV7-2 to TRBJ2-3; 14 bases match TRBD2. The CDR3 sequence is 15 residues long. V lost 5 bases, J lost 10 bases, and 8 bases stayed unmatched. Germline V gene data show CDR1 as SGHTA and CDR2 as FQGNSA. The DNA of the CDR3 is TGTGCCAGCAGCACAGGGACTAGCGGGAGTTTGGCGCAGTATTTT. This codes for CASSTGTSGSLAQYF. Filled out from reference TRBV7-2 and TRBJ2-3, the complete variable domain reads GAGVSQSPSNKVTEKGKDVELRCDPISGHTALYWYRQSLGQGLEFLIYFQGNSAPDKSGLPSDRFSAERTGGSVSTLTIQRTQQEDSAVYLCASSTGTSGSLAQYFGPGTRLTVL.

This chain uses TRBV4-2 with TRBJ1-1; weak D call: TRBD1 (5 bases). Deletions cut 0 bases from V and 4 bases from J, with 9 bases between. Germline lookup yields CDR1 LGHNA and CDR2 YNFKEQ. This CDR3 has 14 amino acids. The CDR3 region is CASSQDSGATEAFF. CDR3 bases: TGTGCCAGCAGCCAAGATTCCGGGGCCACTGAAGCTTTCTTT.

This chain links TRBV11-1 with TRBJ2-1, with D perhaps TRBD1 (5 bases). The CDR3 extends over 16 amino acids. Trimming removed 1 base at V and 4 bases at J, with 14 bases between. Germline-derived CDR1 and CDR2 are SGHAT and FQDESV (reference sequence). CDR3 sequence reads: CASSLVRGWKYNEQFF. DNA for the CDR3: TGTGCCAGCAGCTTAGTAAGGGGATGGAAGTACAATGAGCAGTTCTTC.

V is TRBV2 and J is TRBJ1-5; D is possibly TRBD1 (5 bases). The CDR3 length is 13 residues. CDR1 is SNHLY and CDR2 is FYNNEI in the germline V gene. The V and J ends lost 7 bases and 8 bases respectively, with 15 bases between them. CDR3 sequence reads: CASKGQSIEPQHF. In DNA form, the CDR3 reads TGTGCCAGCAAGGGGCAGTCAATCGAGCCCCAGCATTTT.